The 13 T cell receptor beta chains listed next were all sequenced from one sample in a study of blood T cell repertoires in COVID-19. Profiled with immunoSEQ multiplex PCR; TCRdb holds only in-frame clones, not every one. The repertoire has 200,000 to 300,000 clones, 75% to 90% of them found once; the top ten carry roughly 2%. The source material was peripheral blood. Source of these receptors: a young man with active or convalescent COVID-19.

The gene calls are TRBV10-3 and TRBJ2-1; D perhaps matches TRBD1 (6 bases). Trimming cost V 5 bases and J 0 bases, with 11 bases left between them. CDR3 size: 15 residues. The germline CDR1 and CDR2 sequences are ENHRY and SYGVKD. The CDR3 sequence is CAISKDRSSYNEQFF. CDR3 nucleotides: TGTGCCATCAGTAAAGACAGGAGCTCCTACAATGAGCAGTTCTTC.

J is TRBJ2-7 and V is TRBV4-1; D is possibly TRBD1 (7 bases). The CDR3 sequence is 17 residues long. Trimming cost V 0 bases and J 0 bases, with 15 bases left between them. Looked up from germline, CDR1 is MGHRA and CDR2 is YSYEKL. In DNA form, the CDR3 reads TGCGCCAGCAGCCAAGATGAGGCCCAGGGGGGCTCCTACGAGCAGTACTTC. This encodes CASSQDEAQGGSYEQYF.

The chain couples TRBV5-6 to TRBJ2-3, with 12 nucleotides matching TRBD1. Germline values: CDR1 SGHDT, CDR2 YYEEEE. Unmatched junction bases numbered 7, after V lost 5 bases and J lost 3 bases. CDR3 length equals 16 residues. The CDR3 loop reads CASRGGTGGWTDTQYF. The DNA of the CDR3 is TGTGCCAGCAGGGGAGGGACAGGGGGCTGGACAGATACGCAGTATTTT.

This clone has just one count. The rearrangement links TRBV6-5 to TRBJ2-1; D gene ambiguous. Trimming took off 0 bases at V and 3 bases at J, with 9 bases between the two ends. CDR1 and CDR2 (germline): MNHEY, SVGAGI. The CDR3 sequence is 15 residues long. CDR3 sequence (DNA): TGTGCCAGCAGTTACTCGGCGGCGGACTACAATGAGCAGTTCTTC. Protein: CASSYSAADYNEQFF.

The gene calls are TRBV5-1 and TRBJ2-3, with 8 bases fitting TRBD2. Germline CDR1 is SGHRS and CDR2 is YFSETQ. V was pared by 2 bases and J by 0 bases, with 2 bases of the junction left unmatched. CDR3 length: 15 amino acids. The CDR3 sequence: CASSFQRGSTDTQYF. CDR3 sequence (DNA): TGCGCCAGCAGCTTCCAGCGGGGGAGCACAGATACGCAGTATTTT.

The chain recombines TRBV30 with TRBJ1-5, with 9 nucleotides matching TRBD1. Germline V CDR1 and CDR2: GTSNPN, SVGIG (reference sequence). With 2 bases clipped from V and 2 bases from J, the junction kept 7 bases outside the gene matches. The CDR3 contains 16 residues. The CDR3 protein is CAWSRFRDRGNQPQHF. The CDR3 DNA is TGTGCCTGGAGTCGATTCCGGGACAGGGGCAATCAGCCCCAGCATTTT.

This rearrangement joins TRBV4-3 to TRBJ2-7; 7 positions agree with TRBD1. The V gene's germline CDR1 is LGHNA and CDR2 YSLEER. J was trimmed by 4 bases and V by 4 bases; bases with no gene match: 13. This CDR3 is built from 16 residues. CDR3 region: CASSLRDSGTGYEQYF. In DNA, the CDR3 is TGCGCCAGCAGCCTAAGGGACAGTGGGACGGGGTACGAGCAGTACTTC.

The V and J genes are TRBV6-5 and TRBJ2-1; 12 bases map to TRBD2. The CDR3 sequence is 15 residues long. Germline V gene data show CDR1 as MNHEY and CDR2 as SVGAGI. The V segment lost 6 bases and the J segment 7 bases; nucleotides outside the gene matches: 7. CDR3: CASRASGGALNEQFF. The CDR3, as DNA: TGTGCCAGCAGGGCTAGCGGGGGGGCCTTAAATGAGCAGTTCTTC.

This chain uses TRBV19 with TRBJ2-2; 7 positions agree with TRBD1. CDR1 and CDR2 (germline): LNHDA, SQIVND (reference sequence). The CDR3 runs 16 residues. V lost 4 bases, J lost 4 bases, and 9 bases stayed unmatched. The CDR3 reads CASSTSPGTATGELFF. The CDR3 bases are TGTGCCAGTAGTACCTCCCCCGGGACAGCCACCGGGGAGCTGTTTTTT. Drawing the rest from reference TRBV19 and TRBJ2-2, the complete variable domain is DGGITQSPKYLFRKEGQNVTLSCEQNLNHDAMYWYRQDPGQGLRLIYYSQIVNDFQKGDIAEGYSVSREKKESFPLTVTSAQKNPTAFYLCASSTSPGTATGELFFGEGSRLTVL.

The table lists this clone with a few counts. The chain joins TRBV7-2 to TRBJ2-1; D might be TRBD2 (7 bases). V was clipped by 1 base and J by 5 bases, with 12 bases between them. Looked up from germline, CDR1 is SGHTA and CDR2 is FQGNSA. The CDR3 has 15 residues. CDR3 protein: CASSLVRGANNEQFF. DNA of the CDR3: TGTGCCAGCAGCTTAGTCCGGGGGGCAAACAATGAGCAGTTCTTC.

This clone was seen a single time. The chain links TRBV29-1 to TRBJ2-2, with a weak D call TRBD1 (5 bases). V was clipped by 5 bases and J by 1 base, with 8 bases between them. Germline V gives CDR1 SQVTM, CDR2 ANQGSEA. The CDR3 totals 13 residues. CDR3 DNA: TGCAGCGTTCCCCAGGGGAACACCGGGGAGCTGTTTTTT. Residues: CSVPQGNTGELFF.

The CDR3 loop reads CASSKAGTDTEAFF. The CDR3 DNA is TGTGCCAGCAGCAAGGCCGGGACAGACACTGAAGCTTTCTTT. This chain connects TRBV5-4 to TRBJ1-1; 7 bases fit TRBD1. V lost 4 bases to trimming and J lost 3 bases; unmatched junction nucleotides: 6. Per germline, CDR1 SGHNT and CDR2 YYREEE (reference sequence). There are 14 residues in the CDR3.

The CDR3 sequence: CASSFLGQGYGYTF. CDR3 nucleotides: TGTGCCAGCAGTTTCCTTGGACAGGGCTACGGCTACACCTTC. This chain connects TRBV27 to TRBJ1-2, with 8 bases fitting TRBD1. The CDR3 totals 14 residues. The V gene end was trimmed by 3 bases and the J gene end by 8 bases; junction bases not matched to a gene: 8. CDR1 is MNHEY and CDR2 is SMNVEV in the germline V gene (reference sequence).